Listed below are T cell receptor beta chains from one sample, sequenced in a study of tumor-infiltrating lymphocytes in primary liver carcinoma. MiXCR, run by TCRdb on the multiplex PCR reads, gives a single entry per CDR3 protein. The sample contains around 71,000 distinct CDR3 sequences, about 64% of which appear only once. Source material: liver tumor tissue from sampling region 4. The origin of the receptors is a woman aged 60-75 years with primary liver carcinoma and hepatitis B virus infection. Both conserved end residues are trimmed from each CDR3. Each record gives: V gene, J gene, CDR3 protein.

V gene: TRBV11-2; J gene: TRBJ2-3; CDR3 protein: TSNLIPGVPPTDTQY
V gene: TRBV10-3; J gene: TRBJ1-2; CDR3 protein: AISESSQVAYT
V gene: TRBV4-1; J gene: TRBJ1-4; CDR3 protein: ASSPPMSSEGEKLF
V gene: TRBV12-3/TRBV12-4; J gene: TRBJ1-1; CDR3 protein: ASSLGGGNTEAF
V gene: TRBV11-2; J gene: TRBJ2-7; CDR3 protein: AGSLDWVSLASPYKQY
V gene: TRBV6-2/TRBV6-3; J gene: TRBJ2-5; CDR3 protein: ASLRGRAAGTQY
V gene: TRBV11-2; J gene: TRBJ2-2; CDR3 protein: ASSLETGLVTGKLF
V gene: TRBV11-3; J gene: TRBJ2-7; CDR3 protein: ASRPGTWGNYEQY
V gene: TRBV7-6; J gene: TRBJ1-1; CDR3 protein: ASSPTPRNTEAF
V gene: TRBV28; J gene: TRBJ2-1; CDR3 protein: ASSLLGGRVNEQF
V gene: TRBV28; J gene: TRBJ1-5; CDR3 protein: ASRPDREPQPQH
V gene: TRBV20-1; J gene: TRBJ1-1; CDR3 protein: SAMRGPGTEAS
V gene: TRBV24-1; J gene: TRBJ2-2; CDR3 protein: ATSDHRTVRTNTGELF
V gene: TRBV6-2/TRBV6-3; J gene: TRBJ1-5; CDR3 protein: ASTSTGEWGQPQH
V gene: TRBV5-1; J gene: TRBJ2-7; CDR3 protein: ASSLGTRRDERY
V gene: TRBV6-5; J gene: TRBJ2-3; CDR3 protein: ASRASGRTDTQY
V gene: TRBV4-2; J gene: TRBJ1-2; CDR3 protein: AGSHDQGPNYGYT
V gene: TRBV29-1; J gene: TRBJ2-3; CDR3 protein: SAEGGRTDAQY
V gene: TRBV6-2/TRBV6-3; J gene: TRBJ2-7; CDR3 protein: ASTRESIPYELY
V gene: TRBV11-2; J gene: TRBJ2-7; CDR3 protein: TSGGISYEQC
V gene: TRBV4-2; J gene: TRBJ2-1; CDR3 protein: ASSLGGGGGYNGLF
V gene: TRBV28; J gene: TRBJ2-7; CDR3 protein: ASSLHYEQY
V gene: TRBV6-1; J gene: TRBJ2-3; CDR3 protein: ASSGPPRQGPDTQY
V gene: TRBV28; J gene: TRBJ2-3; CDR3 protein: ASNTPTGGTTDTQY
V gene: TRBV6-1; J gene: TRBJ2-6; CDR3 protein: ANSMMRTGTNVLT
V gene: TRBV29-1; J gene: TRBJ2-7; CDR3 protein: SVDRGDRGEQY
V gene: TRBV6-6; J gene: TRBJ2-7; CDR3 protein: ACLGGPGAGY
V gene: TRBV20-1; J gene: TRBJ2-1; CDR3 protein: SAGGDSSSYNEQF
V gene: TRBV28; J gene: TRBJ2-3; CDR3 protein: TSSPRTGRLREQY
V gene: TRBV2; J gene: TRBJ2-1; CDR3 protein: ASSEGSWDEQF
V gene: TRBV28; J gene: TRBJ2-1; CDR3 protein: ANSPTGTSGEGEQF
V gene: TRBV5-4; J gene: TRBJ2-7; CDR3 protein: ASSKIAGYEQY
V gene: TRBV11-2; J gene: TRBJ2-3; CDR3 protein: ASSLMRGGTDTQY
V gene: TRBV5-1; J gene: TRBJ2-3; CDR3 protein: ASSSERESDTQY
V gene: TRBV4-2; J gene: TRBJ2-3; CDR3 protein: VNSQEFVHNLFTDTQY
V gene: TRBV30; J gene: TRBJ1-2; CDR3 protein: TWSDADYGYA
V gene: TRBV12-3/TRBV12-4; J gene: TRBJ1-3; CDR3 protein: ASRTGGYTIY
V gene: TRBV6-6; J gene: TRBJ2-3; CDR3 protein: ASSPRDRGADTQY
V gene: TRBV12-3/TRBV12-4; J gene: TRBJ1-1; CDR3 protein: TSSPQWDRIAEAF
V gene: TRBV5-5; J gene: TRBJ1-2; CDR3 protein: ASGPTGSHNYGYT
V gene: TRBV29-1; J gene: TRBJ2-7; CDR3 protein: SVTGLVGVSAYEQY
V gene: TRBV6-1; J gene: TRBJ1-1; CDR3 protein: ASRRDRVGESNTEAF
V gene: TRBV6-2/TRBV6-3; J gene: TRBJ2-7; CDR3 protein: ASNLGLTTYEQY
V gene: TRBV29-1; J gene: TRBJ2-1; CDR3 protein: SVEVQTSGINEQF
V gene: TRBV5-6; J gene: TRBJ1-2; CDR3 protein: ASSSLGQNCGYT
V gene: TRBV29-1; J gene: TRBJ1-2; CDR3 protein: SVEVAGQIGGGYSYT
V gene: TRBV6-5; J gene: TRBJ2-2; CDR3 protein: ASSRDRGAGELF
V gene: TRBV12-3/TRBV12-4; J gene: TRBJ2-7; CDR3 protein: ASSLWREDEQY
V gene: TRBV7-9; J gene: TRBJ2-7; CDR3 protein: ASSFGEYEQY
V gene: TRBV5-1; J gene: TRBJ2-5; CDR3 protein: ASSLAGAGGATSQETRY
V gene: TRBV29-1; J gene: TRBJ2-2; CDR3 protein: SVGVGGLTGELF
V gene: TRBV12-3/TRBV12-4; J gene: TRBJ2-2; CDR3 protein: ASRGPGVTITGELF
V gene: TRBV20-1; J gene: TRBJ2-7; CDR3 protein: SAKWNRNYEQY
V gene: TRBV11-2; J gene: TRBJ1-2; CDR3 protein: AKSLGTPEGFYDYT
V gene: TRBV7-8; J gene: TRBJ2-6; CDR3 protein: ASCLPGLDLSGANVLT